This is a list of T cell receptor beta chains from one sample in a study of vaccination effects on CD4 cells after COVID-19. Their cognate antigens are unknown. Repertoires were generated with immunoSEQ multiplex PCR, while TCRdb's copy carries only in-frame clones and drops some. Found here are roughly 27,000 clones, roughly 85% of them singletons; the top ten hold more than 5.5%. This material consisted of CD4+ T cells from PBMCs cultured with SARS-CoV-2 spike peptides, taken after COVID-19 vaccination. The receptors originated from a human donor who received a COVID-19 vaccine. Some clones in this sample may be carry-over from other donors' samples. CDR3s include the opening cysteine and the closing phenylalanine or tryptophan. A D gene is named only where the DNA matches it firmly. Size is stated for part of the rows, as once, few or many counts, or as a class when the clone is expanded.

D gene	CDR3 length	V gene	clone size	J gene	CDR3 DNA	CDR3 protein
-	16	TRBV5-1	-	TRBJ2-3	TGCGCCAGCAGCTTGTCCTTAGGGGGGGGCACAGATACGCAGTATTTT	CASSLSLGGGTDTQYF
-	15	TRBV6-2/TRBV6-3	few	TRBJ1-5	TGTGCCAGCAGTCGCGGCGGCAGGGAGAATCAGCCCCAGCATTTT	CASSRGGRENQPQHF
-	12	TRBV29-1	-	TRBJ1-5	TGCAGCGCCGCTTTGGGCAATCAGCCCCAGCATTTT	CSAALGNQPQHF
-	15	TRBV2	-	TRBJ2-4	TGTGCCAGCAGTGCGCAACGGGGGACGGGAAACATTCAGTACTTC	CASSAQRGTGNIQYF
-	14	TRBV18	-	TRBJ1-5	TGTGCCAGCGCCCGAGGGGGTGGCAATCAGCCCCAGCATTTT	CASARGGGNQPQHF
TRBD1	13	TRBV2	-	TRBJ1-1	TGTGCCGGTAAAAGGGGGCTGATCACTGAAGCTTTCTTT	CAGKRGLITEAFF
-	15	TRBV29-1	few	TRBJ2-3	TGCAGCCCGGTGGTGGGGGGCGCAGGAGCAGATACGCAGTATTTT	CSPVVGGAGADTQYF
-	15	TRBV11-3	-	TRBJ1-1	TGTGCCAGCAGCCGCGGTAGAGGGGCCTACACTGAAGCTTTCTTT	CASSRGRGAYTEAFF
-	12	TRBV6-5	-	TRBJ1-1	TGTGCCAGCAGGAAGGGAAACACTGAAGCTTTCTTT	CASRKGNTEAFF
-	13	TRBV25-1	-	TRBJ1-2	TGTGCCAGCAGTGATGAGACGGGCTATGGCTACACCTTC	CASSDETGYGYTF
-	13	TRBV5-8	-	TRBJ1-2	TGTGCCAGCAGCGCACAGGGAACCTATGGCTACACCTTC	CASSAQGTYGYTF
-	15	TRBV3-1/TRBV3-2	-	TRBJ2-5	TGTGCCAGCAGCCACCGTTTTCGGGTTGGAGAGACCCAGTACTTC	CASSHRFRVGETQYF
-	15	TRBV3-1/TRBV3-2	-	TRBJ1-1	TGTGCCAGCAGCCATGGATATGGAGTGAACACTGAAGCTTTCTTT	CASSHGYGVNTEAFF
-	13	TRBV9	-	TRBJ2-5	TGTGCCAGCAGCCCAACCCACCCAGGGACCCAGTACTTC	CASSPTHPGTQYF
-	15	TRBV11-2	-	TRBJ1-5	TGTGCCAGCAGCTCATCCAGCAGTCCTAATCAGCCCCAGCATTTT	CASSSSSSPNQPQHF
-	16	TRBV6-5	-	TRBJ2-3	TGTGCCAGCAGTTACTCGGCGACAGGCAGCACAGATACGCAGTATTTT	CASSYSATGSTDTQYF
-	11	TRBV20-1	few	TRBJ1-6	TGCAGTGCTAGAGAAGATCGCTACCTCCACTTT	CSAREDRYLHF
-	16	TRBV7-9	-	TRBJ1-6	TGTGCCAGCATGGAGGTACACAGCTCCTATAATTCACCCCTCCACTTT	CASMEVHSSYNSPLHF
TRBD1	18	TRBV11-2	-	TRBJ1-4	TGTGCCAGCAGCTTAATACCAGGGGGTTCGGTTTTGGATGAAAAACTGTTTTTT	CASSLIPGGSVLDEKLFF
TRBD2	15	TRBV5-1	-	TRBJ2-3	TGCGCCAGCAGCTTGGCGGAAGCGGGGAGAGATACGCAGTATTTT	CASSLAEAGRDTQYF
TRBD2	16	TRBV7-3	-	TRBJ2-2	TGTGCCAGCAGCGGAGCGCGCGGGGGGGGGTCCGGGGAGCTGTTTTTT	CASSGARGGGSGELFF
TRBD1	14	TRBV11-2	-	TRBJ1-2	TGTGCCAGCAGCTCCAGGGGGCTGGACTATGGCTACACCTTC	CASSSRGLDYGYTF
-	15	TRBV7-9	few	TRBJ2-1	TGTGCCAGCAGCCGCACCGTCGTCTATTACAATGAGCAGTTCTTC	CASSRTVVYYNEQFF
-	14	TRBV6-4	-	TRBJ1-3	TGTGCCAGCAGTGACGGGGGACCGGGAAACACCATATATTTT	CASSDGGPGNTIYF
-	17	TRBV4-1	-	TRBJ1-5	TGCGCCAGCAGCCAAACCGACAGGCGGTATAGCAATCAGCCCCAGCATTTT	CASSQTDRRYSNQPQHF
-	15	TRBV19	once	TRBJ2-5	TGTGCCAGTAGTATCCGTCATGGGTGGAAAGAGACCCAGTACTTC	CASSIRHGWKETQYF
-	13	TRBV4-1	once	TRBJ1-4	TGCGCCAGCAGCCAAGCTGTTAATGAAAAACTGTTTTTT	CASSQAVNEKLFF
-	12	TRBV5-1	few	TRBJ2-1	TGCGCCAGCAGCTTGGTTGGACTAGAGCAGTTCTTC	CASSLVGLEQFF
-	16	TRBV19	-	TRBJ2-6	TGTGCCAGTAGTATCCGTGTTTCGCCTGGGGCCAACGTCCTGACTTTC	CASSIRVSPGANVLTF
TRBD1	15	TRBV7-3	-	TRBJ1-2	TGTGCCAGCAGCTTAACCGGGACAGGAGACTATGGCTACACCTTC	CASSLTGTGDYGYTF
-	16	TRBV21-1	-	TRBJ2-2	TGTGCCAGCCTCTCCGGGAGGAGATATTCCACCGGGGAGCTGTTTTTT	CASLSGRRYSTGELFF
-	17	TRBV4-1	-	TRBJ2-1	TGCGCCAGCAGCCAAGGCCCCGACAGGGGAGGGCCCAATGAGCAGTTCTTC	CASSQGPDRGGPNEQFF
-	16	TRBV25-1	-	TRBJ1-1	TGTGCCAGCAGTGCAAGGGTGGGGACAATGAACACTGAAGCTTTCTTT	CASSARVGTMNTEAFF